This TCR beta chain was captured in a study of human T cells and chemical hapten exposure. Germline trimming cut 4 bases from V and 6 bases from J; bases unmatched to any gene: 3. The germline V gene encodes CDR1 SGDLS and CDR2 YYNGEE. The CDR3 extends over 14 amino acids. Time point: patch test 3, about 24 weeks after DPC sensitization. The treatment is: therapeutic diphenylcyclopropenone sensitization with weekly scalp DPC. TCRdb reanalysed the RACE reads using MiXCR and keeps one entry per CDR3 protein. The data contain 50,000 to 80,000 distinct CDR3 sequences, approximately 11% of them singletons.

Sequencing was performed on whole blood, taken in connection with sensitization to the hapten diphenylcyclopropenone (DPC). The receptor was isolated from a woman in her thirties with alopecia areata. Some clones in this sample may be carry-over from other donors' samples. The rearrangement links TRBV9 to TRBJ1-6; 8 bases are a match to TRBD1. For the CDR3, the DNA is TGTGCCAGCAGCCGGGGACAGGTTAATTCACCCCTCCACTTT. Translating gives CASSRGQVNSPLHF. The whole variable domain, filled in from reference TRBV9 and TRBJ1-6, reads DSGVTQTPKHLITATGQRVTLRCSPRSGDLSVYWYQQSLDQGLQFLIQYYNGEERAKGNILERFSAQQFPDLHSELNLSSLELGDSALYFCASSRGQVNSPLHFGNGTRLTVT.